The clone carrying this TCR beta chain was counted ten times or more. What it recognizes is unknown. Unique molecular identifiers were incorporated when the TCRbeta library was constructed. TCRdb reanalysed the PCR reads using MiXCR and keeps one entry per CDR3 protein. The sample consists of about 100,000 distinct CDR3 sequences, about 6.4% of them appearing once. This specimen comes from a study of T-cell reconstitution after alpha-beta-depleted transplantation in children. There are 17 residues in the CDR3. Trimming cost V 0 bases and J 2 bases, with 14 bases left between them. The germline gives CDR1 SQVTM, CDR2 ANQGSEA. The study's findings and limits: From newly produced T cells came most of the T-cell counts and diversity one year after transplant.

The source material was PBMCs, mostly from graft donor cells, sampled 360 days after TCRalphabeta/CD19-depleted stem cell transplant. V usage is TRBV29-1 and J usage is TRBJ2-6, with D unclear. The TCR sequence derives from a male patient between 2 and 10 years old who had a stem cell transplant for acute lymphoblastic leukemia, so the T cells may come from the graft donor. CDR3 in DNA: TGCAGCGTTGAAGATCGGTCTCCGGTGGCTGGGGCCAACGTCCTGACTTTC. It is translated as CSVEDRSPVAGANVLTF.